Below are 5 T cell receptor beta chains sequenced from a single sample in a study of blood T cell repertoires in COVID-19 (dated by TCRdb to the early 2020s). Library preparation used the immunoSEQ multiplex PCR assay. TCRdb stores this immuneACCESS table with in-frame sequences only. Part of the clones is absent; in the studies checked, under half of the shortfall reflects unresolved V genes, and no reason is known for the rest. Recorded for this sample are about 150,000 clones; approximately 90% of them occurred a single time. The ten largest clones take up more than 3.5% of the sample. The sequencing input was PBMCs or T cells enriched from blood (not recorded which). The receptors originated from a man aged 45-65 years who had recovered from COVID-19.

This rearrangement joins TRBV5-1 to TRBJ2-7, with D tentatively TRBD2 (6 bases). This CDR3 has 14 amino acids. From germline, CDR1 is SGHRS and CDR2 YFSETQ. The V and J ends lost 2 bases and 1 base respectively, with 10 bases between them. The CDR3 loop reads CASSFGGESYEQYF. CDR3 DNA sequence: TGCGCCAGCAGCTTCGGCGGGGAGTCCTACGAGCAGTACTTC.

The chain has TRBV27 and TRBJ1-1; D is ambiguous. Germline V lookup: CDR1 MNHEY, CDR2 SMNVEV (reference sequence). The CDR3 consists of 13 residues. Trimming stripped 7 bases from V and 0 bases from J, with 9 bases between. The CDR3 region is CASISRMNTEAFF. In DNA form, the CDR3 reads TGTGCCAGCATTTCGAGAATGAACACTGAAGCTTTCTTT.

This clone has a handful of counts. V is TRBV7-2 and J is TRBJ2-5, with TRBD2 identical over 12 bases. CDR3 length equals 16 residues. The germline V gene has CDR1 SGHTA and CDR2 FQGNSA. Germline trimming cut 5 bases from V and 2 bases from J; bases unmatched to any gene: 6. This chain's CDR3 is CASSPQTSGGQETQYF. The CDR3 DNA reads as TGTGCCAGCAGCCCCCAGACTAGCGGGGGACAAGAGACCCAGTACTTC. Full variable domain (remainder filled in from reference TRBV7-2 and TRBJ2-5): GAGVSQSPSNKVTEKGKDVELRCDPISGHTALYWYRQSLGQGLEFLIYFQGNSAPDKSGLPSDRFSAERTGGSVSTLTIQRTQQEDSAVYLCASSPQTSGGQETQYFGPGTRLLVL.

The CDR3 sequence: CASSSHPDRVNTEAFF. The CDR3 bases are TGTGCCAGCAGTTCCCACCCGGACAGGGTGAACACTGAAGCTTTCTTT. The rearrangement joins TRBV27 to TRBJ1-1; the match to TRBD1 covers 8 bases. Trimming at V came to 4 bases and at J to 0 bases, leaving 7 bases not matched to a gene. This CDR3 has 16 amino acids. Germline V lookup: CDR1 MNHEY, CDR2 SMNVEV (reference sequence).

The chain carries TRBV30 and TRBJ1-2; D not certain. Per germline, CDR1 GTSNPN and CDR2 SVGIG (reference sequence). Between the trimmed V and J ends, which lost 5 bases and 5 bases, there was a span of 27 bases. The CDR3 extends over 17 amino acids. The DNA for the CDR3 is TGTGCCTGGGGGAGCCTACCTCGGACGTTGGGAGGATATGGCTACACCTTC. Protein product: CAWGSLPRTLGGYGYTF.